Below, 30 T cell receptor beta chains from the same sample are listed, as sequenced in a study of response to subunit inactivated influenza vaccine. TCRdb analysed the RT-PCR reads with MiXCR anew, one entry per CDR3 protein. The sample includes about 190,000 distinct CDR3 sequences, approximately 15% of them seen just once. The sample here was CD8+ T cells sorted from PBMCs, taken roughly 5 days after vaccination. The receptors shown here come from a man between 50 and 59 years old who received an inactivated influenza vaccine.

The V call is TRBV20-1, the J call TRBJ1-5; 9 positions agree with TRBD1. J gave up 1 base and V 5 bases, and 6 bases lay outside the gene matches. The CDR3 totals 15 residues. Germline V CDR1 and CDR2: DFQATT, SNEGSKA (reference sequence). Written as DNA, the CDR3 is TGCAGTGCTCCTAGACAGGGGGGAAGCAATCAGCCCCAGCATTTT. Protein product: CSAPRQGGSNQPQHF.

This clonotype has just a few counts. The chain joins TRBV6-5 to TRBJ2-7, with D uncertain. Per the germline V gene, CDR1 is MNHEY and CDR2 is SVGAGI. Trimming removed 0 bases at V and 1 base at J, with 16 bases between. The CDR3 totals 17 residues. The chain's CDR3 is CASSYSKVSLGSYEQYF. The CDR3 nucleotides are TGTGCCAGCAGTTACTCGAAAGTTAGCCTCGGATCCTACGAGCAGTACTTC.

This clonotype was detected a few times. This chain joins TRBV7-9 and TRBJ1-1; D remains ambiguous. CDR3 size: 11 residues. The germline V gene encodes CDR1 SEHNR and CDR2 FQNEAQ (reference sequence). The V gene lost 7 bases and the J gene lost 8 bases, with 11 bases spanning the gap. The CDR3 coding sequence is TGTGCCAGCACCCCGGGTGGGGAAGCTTTCTTT. Amino acid sequence: CASTPGGEAFF.

In its sample, this clonotype was seen many times. This chain uses TRBV27 with TRBJ1-4, with D perhaps TRBD1 (6 bases). V was clipped by 5 bases and J by 0 bases, with 10 bases between them. Germline CDR1 and CDR2: MNHEY and SMNVEV (reference sequence). CDR3 length equals 15 residues. CDR3 protein: CASSRTAATNEKLFF. CDR3 bases: TGTGCCAGCAGTCGGACAGCCGCAACTAATGAAAAACTGTTTTTT.

This clonotype was picked up a small number of times. The CDR3 DNA follows: TGTGCCAGCAGCCAAGAGCCGGGACCGAACGGGATAGAGACCCAGTACTTC. Protein: CASSQEPGPNGIETQYF. The chain uses TRBV4-2 and TRBJ2-5, with D perhaps matching TRBD1 or TRBD2 (5 bases each). CDR3 length: 17 amino acids. The V gene's germline CDR1 is LGHNA and CDR2 YNFKEQ. V lost 0 bases and J lost 4, with 18 bases in between.

This clonotype was counted many times. This chain uses TRBV6-2 or TRBV6-3 with TRBJ2-1; weak D call: TRBD1 (6 bases). This CDR3 region has 14 residues. The germline CDR1 and CDR2 sequences are MNHEY and SVGEGT. Between the trimmed V and J ends, which lost 9 bases and 2 bases, there was a span of 14 bases. The CDR3 coding sequence is TGTGCCAGTGGGGGCAGCTCTGCCTACAATGAGCAGTTCTTC. Protein sequence: CASGGSSAYNEQFF.

The genes are TRBV28 and TRBJ2-7; maybe TRBD2 (6 bases). V lost 3 bases, J lost 1 base, and 13 bases lay in between. There are 15 residues in the CDR3. Germline V gene lookup returns CDR1 MDHEN and CDR2 SYDVKM. CDR3 residues: CASSFAGTLSYEQYF. CDR3 nucleotide sequence: TGTGCCAGCAGTTTTGCGGGAACCCTATCCTACGAGCAGTACTTC.

The chain employs TRBV15 and TRBJ2-3, with 7 nucleotides matching TRBD2. The V gene end was trimmed by 0 bases and the J gene end by 1 base; junction bases not matched to a gene: 10. Per the germline V gene, CDR1 is LNHNV and CDR2 is YYDKDF (reference sequence). This CDR3 contains 18 residues. DNA for the CDR3: TGTGCCACCAGCAGAGAGATTGCGGGGGAGTGGGGCACAGATACGCAGTATTTT. It specifies CATSREIAGEWGTDTQYF.

The chain recombines TRBV4-3 with TRBJ1-2; TRBD1 is a possible D gene (5 bases). The CDR3 extends over 15 amino acids. Trimming cost V 0 bases and J 8 bases, with 16 bases left between them. Germline V gives CDR1 LGHNA, CDR2 YSLEER. CDR3 bases: TGCGCCAGCAGCCAAGATTGGGACGGCGGCGACGGCTACACCTTC. Protein: CASSQDWDGGDGYTF.

This chain uses TRBV7-8 with TRBJ2-7; 7 bases agree with TRBD2. This CDR3 is built from 15 residues. Germline assignment: CDR1 SGHVS and CDR2 FQNEAQ. V lost 0 bases, J lost 3 bases, and 5 bases stayed unmatched. CDR3 amino acids: CASSLAGGLYYEQYF. CDR3 nucleotides: TGTGCCAGCAGCTTAGCTGGGGGACTATACTACGAGCAGTACTTC.

This chain joins TRBV15 and TRBJ2-1, with D unresolved. The end of the DNA is better explained by TRBJ2-7, so the J call may be wrong. CDR1 LNHNV and CDR2 YYDKDF come from the germline V gene (reference sequence). This CDR3 region has 14 residues. DNA of the CDR3: TGTGCCACCAGCAGAGAGACGGTCTACAATGAGCAGTACTTC. Protein sequence: CATSRETVYNEQYF.

This clonotype came up a few times. The J gene is TRBJ2-5, the V gene TRBV5-6; D might be TRBD1 or TRBD2, each matching 5 bases. Trimming removed 2 bases from V and 4 bases from J, with 12 bases in between. This CDR3 comprises 14 residues. CDR1 is SGHDT, CDR2 YYEEEE, per germline. The chain's CDR3 is CASSFGTGTETQYF. CDR3 DNA sequence: TGTGCCAGCAGCTTCGGTACCGGGACAGAGACCCAGTACTTC.

V is TRBV7-9 and J is TRBJ2-7, with D uncertain. Germline V CDR1 and CDR2: SEHNR, FQNEAQ (reference sequence). Trimming removed 2 bases at V and 5 bases at J, with 10 bases between. The CDR3 spans 13 residues. The CDR3 nucleotides read TGTGCCAGCAGCTTATTCGGCAATCACGAGCAGTACTTC. This translates into CASSLFGNHEQYF.

V is TRBV6-1 and J is TRBJ2-7; possibly TRBD1 for D (6 bases). Germline V gene lookup returns CDR1 MNHNS and CDR2 SASEGT. There are 14 residues in the CDR3. V was shortened by 6 bases and J by 0 bases, with 12 bases between the two germline ends. The CDR3 spells CASSHKDSSYEQYF. Here the CDR3 DNA reads TGTGCCAGCAGCCATAAGGACAGCTCCTACGAGCAGTACTTC.

This clonotype came up many times. The chain joins TRBV29-1 to TRBJ1-1; D not certain. Looked up from germline, CDR1 is SQVTM and CDR2 is ANQGSEA. This CDR3 has 10 amino acids. The CDR3 spells CSGGGTEAFF. DNA of the CDR3: TGCAGTGGTGGAGGAACTGAAGCTTTCTTT.

V is TRBV2 and J is TRBJ2-7, with D possibly being TRBD1 (6 bases). CDR1 and CDR2 from the germline V gene are SNHLY and FYNNEI. Trimming took 8 bases from V and 1 from J, leaving 21 bases between them. This CDR3 comprises 16 residues. The CDR3 here is CASEGDRLAKSYEQYF. As DNA, the CDR3 is TGTGCCAGCGAAGGCGACAGGCTTGCTAAGTCCTACGAGCAGTACTTC.

This clonotype was seen more than once but under ten times. The rearrangement links TRBV6-5 to TRBJ2-2, with 9 positions matching TRBD1. Looked up from germline, CDR1 is MNHEY and CDR2 is SVGAGI. V gave up 0 bases and J gave up 2 bases; unmatched junction bases: 7. The CDR3 covers 18 residues. The CDR3 here is CASSYSRRDRVNTGELFF. In DNA, the CDR3 is TGTGCCAGCAGTTACTCCCGCCGGGACAGGGTAAACACCGGGGAGCTGTTTTTT.

This clonotype was seen at least ten times. The rearrangement links TRBV7-3 to TRBJ2-1; 7 nucleotides match TRBD2. V shed 4 bases, J shed 4 bases, and the junction held 1 base outside the gene matches. Looked up from germline, CDR1 is SGHTA and CDR2 is FQGTGA. This CDR3 contains 13 residues. For the CDR3, the DNA is TGTGCCAGCAGCTACGGGGGGTACAATGAGCAGTTCTTC. Amino acid sequence: CASSYGGYNEQFF. The entire variable domain, with the rest obtained from reference TRBV7-3 and TRBJ2-1, is as follows: GAGVSQTPSNKVTEKGKYVELRCDPISGHTALYWYRQSLGQGPEFLIYFQGTGAADDSGLPNDRFFAVRPEGSVSTLKIQRTERGDSAVYLCASSYGGYNEQFFGPGTRLTVL.

This clonotype came up many times. This chain connects TRBV7-4 to TRBJ1-1; tentative D call: TRBD1 (5 bases). Deletions cut 5 bases from V and 1 base from J, with 11 bases between. CDR3 length: 14 amino acids. Germline CDR1 SGHVT, CDR2 SQSDAQ. The CDR3 nucleotides are TGTGCCAGCAGCACTCTTCAGGGGAACACTGAAGCTTTCTTT. Protein sequence: CASSTLQGNTEAFF.

This clonotype was observed a handful of times. In DNA form, the CDR3 reads TGTGCCAGCAGTTCAGCCAGGGGCCGCTACGAGCAGTACTTC. This gives the protein CASSSARGRYEQYF. The rearrangement links TRBV12-3 or TRBV12-4 to TRBJ2-7; D may be TRBD1 (6 bases). This CDR3 is built from 14 residues. V shed 4 bases and J shed 3 bases, with 13 bases lying between them.

The CDR3 nucleotides are TGTGCCAGACTTAGACAGGGTGGAAGGGGAGAGACCCAGTACTTC. It encodes CARLRQGGRGETQYF. V and J are TRBV19 and TRBJ2-5, with TRBD1 matching over 7 bases. Germline lookup yields CDR1 LNHDA and CDR2 SQIVND (reference sequence). The CDR3 length is 15 residues. Trimming removed 9 bases from V and 4 bases from J; junction bases left unmatched: 14.

The CDR3 DNA reads TGTGCCAGCAGTTTCGTGGGGGGAGATACGCAGTATTTT. It yields the protein CASSFVGGDTQYF. The rearrangement links TRBV12-3 or TRBV12-4 to TRBJ2-3; the D gene is possibly TRBD2 (6 bases). V lost 3 bases to trimming and J lost 5 bases, with 9 bases between them. This CDR3 spans 13 amino acids.

The chain recombines TRBV7-8 with TRBJ2-1, with unresolved D. Looked up from germline, CDR1 is SGHVS and CDR2 is FQNEAQ. The CDR3 length is 15 residues. V lost 1 base to trimming and J lost 4 bases, with 11 bases between them. CDR3 bases: TGTGCCAGCAGCTTAGTGGACCCTCGATACAATGAGCAGTTCTTC. Its translation: CASSLVDPRYNEQFF. Filled out from reference TRBV7-8 and TRBJ2-1, the complete variable domain reads GAGVSQSPRYKVAKRGQDVALRCDPISGHVSLFWYQQALGQGPEFLTYFQNEAQLDKSGLPSDRFFAERPEGSVSTLKIQRTQQEDSAVYLCASSLVDPRYNEQFFGPGTRLTVL.

This clonotype showed up just a few times. This sequence joins TRBV5-1 and TRBJ2-3; D is possibly TRBD2 (5 bases). V was pared by 1 base and J by 3 bases, with 9 bases between. The CDR3 has 14 amino acids. The germline CDR1 and CDR2 sequences are SGHRS and YFSETQ. The CDR3 here is CASSLSSETDTQYF. CDR3 sequence (DNA): TGCGCCAGCAGCTTGAGTAGCGAGACAGATACGCAGTATTTT.

The rearrangement links TRBV6-5 to TRBJ2-5; possible D gene TRBD2, 6 bases. Trimming removed 2 bases at V and 4 bases at J, with 8 bases between. CDR1 is MNHEY and CDR2 is SVGAGI in the germline V gene. The CDR3 runs to 13 residues. This CDR3 reads CASSYGGIETQYF. The CDR3 bases are TGTGCCAGCAGTTACGGCGGGATAGAGACCCAGTACTTC.

The CDR3 loop is CASSHNRALNTEAFF. CDR3 nucleotides: TGCGCCAGCAGCCATAACAGGGCCCTGAACACTGAAGCTTTCTTT. V usage is TRBV4-1 and J usage is TRBJ1-1; D perhaps matches TRBD1 (6 bases). The CDR3 covers 15 residues. Trimming left V 3 bases short and J 0 bases short, with 11 bases between. Germline loops: CDR1 MGHRA, CDR2 YSYEKL.

The chain employs TRBV12-3 or TRBV12-4 and TRBJ2-2; no firm D call. The CDR3 runs to 17 residues. Trimming removed 5 bases at V and 3 bases at J, with 19 bases between. CDR3 DNA: TGTGCCAGCAGTCTATTAGGTTTGGTGGGCGACACCGGGGAGCTGTTTTTT. This codes for CASSLLGLVGDTGELFF.

This clonotype appeared many times. The chain carries TRBV12-3 or TRBV12-4 and TRBJ2-7; D gene uncertain. The ends were cut back, 6 bases at V and 4 bases at J, with 13 bases in the middle. The CDR3 extends over 13 amino acids. CDR3 bases: TGTGCCAGCAGCCCGGACGGCCTTTACGAGCAGTACTTC. Its translation is CASSPDGLYEQYF.

J is TRBJ2-4 and V is TRBV7-9, with D possibly called TRBD1 or TRBD2 (6 bases each). There are 15 residues in the CDR3. Trimming left V 1 base short and J 7 bases short, with 14 bases between. Germline-derived CDR1 and CDR2 are SEHNR and FQNEAQ (reference sequence). Here the CDR3 DNA reads TGTGCCAGCAGCTTAGGAGGGGGGCGAGGGAACATTCAGTACTTC. It specifies CASSLGGGRGNIQYF.

The chain links TRBV12-3 or TRBV12-4 to TRBJ1-4, with D possibly matching TRBD1 (5 bases). The CDR3 spans 13 residues. V was shortened by 5 bases and J by 11 bases, with 15 bases between the two germline ends. The CDR3: CASSPTGVDKLFF. The CDR3 DNA sequence: TGTGCCAGCAGTCCAACAGGAGTTGACAAACTGTTTTTT.